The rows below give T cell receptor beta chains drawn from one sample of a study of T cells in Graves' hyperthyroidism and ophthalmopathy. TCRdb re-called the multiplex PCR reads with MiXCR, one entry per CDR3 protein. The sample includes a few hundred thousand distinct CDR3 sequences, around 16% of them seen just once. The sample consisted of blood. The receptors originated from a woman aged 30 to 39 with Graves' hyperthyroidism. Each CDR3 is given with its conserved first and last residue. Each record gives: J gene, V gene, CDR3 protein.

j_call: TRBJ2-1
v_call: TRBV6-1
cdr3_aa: CASSTTGDNYNEQFF

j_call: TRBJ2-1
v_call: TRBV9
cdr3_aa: CASSVGGEQFF

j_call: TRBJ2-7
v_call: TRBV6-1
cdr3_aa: CAGNPRDRLSYEQYF

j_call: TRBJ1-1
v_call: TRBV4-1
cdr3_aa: CASSQAGASPPNTEAFF

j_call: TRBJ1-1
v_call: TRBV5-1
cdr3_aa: CASSLAGLTNTEAFF

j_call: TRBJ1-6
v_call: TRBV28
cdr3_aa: CASREVPTNNSPLHF

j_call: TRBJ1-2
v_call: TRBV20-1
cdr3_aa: CSARDGQGGGYTF

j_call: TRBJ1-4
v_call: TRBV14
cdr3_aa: CASSQEAGGLEKLFF

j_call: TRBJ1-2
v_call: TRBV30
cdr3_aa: CASPQGRSLGYTF

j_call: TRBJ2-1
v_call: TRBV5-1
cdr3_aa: CASSLAGASSYNEQFF

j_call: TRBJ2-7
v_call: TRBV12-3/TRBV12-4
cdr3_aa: CASSLRSGLGRSYEQYF

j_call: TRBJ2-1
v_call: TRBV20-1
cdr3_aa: CSAGGTEQFF

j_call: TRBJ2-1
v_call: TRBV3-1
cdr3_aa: CASSQASGPYNEQFF

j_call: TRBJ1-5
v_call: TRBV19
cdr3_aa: CASSIGQPTQPQHF

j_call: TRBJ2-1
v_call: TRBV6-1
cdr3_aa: CASSPTQMAYNEQFF

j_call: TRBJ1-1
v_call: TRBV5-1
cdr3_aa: CASTWGRDRVANTEAFF

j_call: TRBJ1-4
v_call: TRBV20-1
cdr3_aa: CSAFDRGREKLFF

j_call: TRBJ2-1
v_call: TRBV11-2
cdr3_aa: CASSFTDEGYEQFF

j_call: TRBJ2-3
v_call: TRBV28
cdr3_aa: CASSRRADRTDTQYF

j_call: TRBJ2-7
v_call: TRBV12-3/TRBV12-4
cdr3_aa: CASSLGQSSYEQCF

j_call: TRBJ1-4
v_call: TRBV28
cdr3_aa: CASSSLRGLAEKLFF

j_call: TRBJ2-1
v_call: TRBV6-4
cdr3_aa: CASAGYGGPRSEQFF

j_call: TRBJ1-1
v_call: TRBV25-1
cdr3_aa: CASSELGRLEAFF

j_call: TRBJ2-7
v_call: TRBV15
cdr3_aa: CATRGTGAYEQYF

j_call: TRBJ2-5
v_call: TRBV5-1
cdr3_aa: CASSFSGMETQYF

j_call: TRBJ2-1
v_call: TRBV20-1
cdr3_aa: CSAREWDTVMENNEQFF

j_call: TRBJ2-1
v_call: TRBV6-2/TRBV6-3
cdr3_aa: CASSYGRGQTYNEQFF

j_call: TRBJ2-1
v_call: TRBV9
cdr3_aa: CASSVGMGSYNEQFF

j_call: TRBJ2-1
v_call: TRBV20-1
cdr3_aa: CSAVIVQSNDEQFF

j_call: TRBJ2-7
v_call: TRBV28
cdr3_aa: CASSFPFPPRDSPYEQYF

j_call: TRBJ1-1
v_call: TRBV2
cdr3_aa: CASIPQGNTEAFF

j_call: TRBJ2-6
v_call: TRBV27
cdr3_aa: CASTPQPPAFGANVLTF

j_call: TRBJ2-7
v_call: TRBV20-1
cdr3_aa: CSARVFSGRPNDYEQYF

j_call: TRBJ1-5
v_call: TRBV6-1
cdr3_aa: CASSEQGHQFQPQHF

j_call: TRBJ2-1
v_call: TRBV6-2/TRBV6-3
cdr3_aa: CASRRPTRASYNEQFF

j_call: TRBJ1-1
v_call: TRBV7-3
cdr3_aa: CASSLNAGIHTEAFF

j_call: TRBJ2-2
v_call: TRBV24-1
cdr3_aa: CATSDPGRRNTGELFF